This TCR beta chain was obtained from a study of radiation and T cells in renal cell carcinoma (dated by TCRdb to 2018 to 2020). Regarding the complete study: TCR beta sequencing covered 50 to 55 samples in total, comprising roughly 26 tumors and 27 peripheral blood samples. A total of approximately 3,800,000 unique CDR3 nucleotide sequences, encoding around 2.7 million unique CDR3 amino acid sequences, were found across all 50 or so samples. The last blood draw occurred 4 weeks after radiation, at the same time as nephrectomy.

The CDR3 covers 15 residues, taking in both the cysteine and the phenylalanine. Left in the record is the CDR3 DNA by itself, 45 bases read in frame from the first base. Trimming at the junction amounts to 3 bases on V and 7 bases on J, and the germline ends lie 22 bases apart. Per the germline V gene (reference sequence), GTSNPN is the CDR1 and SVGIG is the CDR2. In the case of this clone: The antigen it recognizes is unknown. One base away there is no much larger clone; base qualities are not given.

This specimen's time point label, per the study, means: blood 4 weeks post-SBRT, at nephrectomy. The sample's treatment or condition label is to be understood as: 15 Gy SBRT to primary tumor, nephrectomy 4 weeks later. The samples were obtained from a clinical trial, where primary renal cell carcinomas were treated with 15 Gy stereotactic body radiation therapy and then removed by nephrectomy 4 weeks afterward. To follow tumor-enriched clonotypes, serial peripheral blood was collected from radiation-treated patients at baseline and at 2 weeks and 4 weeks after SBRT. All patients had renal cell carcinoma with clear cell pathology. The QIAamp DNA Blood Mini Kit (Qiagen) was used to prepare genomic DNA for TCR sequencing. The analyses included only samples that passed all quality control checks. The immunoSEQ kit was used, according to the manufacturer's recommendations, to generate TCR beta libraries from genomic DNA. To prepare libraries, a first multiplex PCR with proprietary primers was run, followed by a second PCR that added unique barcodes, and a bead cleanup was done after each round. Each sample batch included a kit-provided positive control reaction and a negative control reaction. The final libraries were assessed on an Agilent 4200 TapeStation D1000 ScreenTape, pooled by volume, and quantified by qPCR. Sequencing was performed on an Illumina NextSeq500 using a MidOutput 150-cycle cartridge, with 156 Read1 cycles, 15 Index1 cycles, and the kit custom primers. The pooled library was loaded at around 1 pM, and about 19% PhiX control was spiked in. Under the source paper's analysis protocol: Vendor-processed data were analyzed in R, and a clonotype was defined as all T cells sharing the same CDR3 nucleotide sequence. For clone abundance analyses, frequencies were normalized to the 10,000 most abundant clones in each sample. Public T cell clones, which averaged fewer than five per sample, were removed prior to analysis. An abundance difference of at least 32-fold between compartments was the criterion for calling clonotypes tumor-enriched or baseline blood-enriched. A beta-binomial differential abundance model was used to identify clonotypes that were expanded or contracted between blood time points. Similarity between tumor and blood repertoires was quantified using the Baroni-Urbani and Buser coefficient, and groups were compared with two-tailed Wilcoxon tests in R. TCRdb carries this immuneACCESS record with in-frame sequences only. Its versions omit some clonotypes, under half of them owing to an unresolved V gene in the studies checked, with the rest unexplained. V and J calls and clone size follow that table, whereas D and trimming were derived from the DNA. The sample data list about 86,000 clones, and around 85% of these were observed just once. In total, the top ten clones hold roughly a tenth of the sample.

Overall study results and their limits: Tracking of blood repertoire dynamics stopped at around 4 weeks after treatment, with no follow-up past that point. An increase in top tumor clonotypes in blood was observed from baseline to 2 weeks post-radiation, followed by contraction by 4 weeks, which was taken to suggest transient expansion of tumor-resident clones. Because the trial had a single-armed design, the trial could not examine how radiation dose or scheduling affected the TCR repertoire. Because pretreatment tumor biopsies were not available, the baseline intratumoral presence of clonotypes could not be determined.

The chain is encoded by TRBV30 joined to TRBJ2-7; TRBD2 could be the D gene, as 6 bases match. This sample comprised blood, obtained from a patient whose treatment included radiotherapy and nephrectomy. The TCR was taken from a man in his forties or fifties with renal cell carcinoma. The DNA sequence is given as TGTGCCTGGAGAGCCAGGGACTTAGCTAGGGGAGAGCAGTACTTC. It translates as CAWRARDLARGEQYF.